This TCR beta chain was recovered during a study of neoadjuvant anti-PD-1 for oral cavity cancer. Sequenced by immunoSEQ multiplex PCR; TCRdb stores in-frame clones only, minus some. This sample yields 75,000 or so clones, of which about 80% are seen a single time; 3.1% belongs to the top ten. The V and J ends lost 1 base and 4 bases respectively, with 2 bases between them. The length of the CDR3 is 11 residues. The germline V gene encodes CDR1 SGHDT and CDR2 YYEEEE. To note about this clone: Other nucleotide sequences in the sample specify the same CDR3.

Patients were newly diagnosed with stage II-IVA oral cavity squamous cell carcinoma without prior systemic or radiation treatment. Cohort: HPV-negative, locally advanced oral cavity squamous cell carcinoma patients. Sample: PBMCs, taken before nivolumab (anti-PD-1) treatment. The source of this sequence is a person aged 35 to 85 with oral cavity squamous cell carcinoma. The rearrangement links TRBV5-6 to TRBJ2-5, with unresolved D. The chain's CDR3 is CASSLRETQYF. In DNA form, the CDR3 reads TGTGCCAGCAGCTTGAGAGAGACCCAGTACTTC.